The 27 T cell receptor beta chains below all came from one sample that was sequenced in a study of T cell clonotyping in hematopoietic cell transplantation. Profiling relied on immunoSEQ multiplex PCR, and the TCRdb table lists in-frame clones only, not all of them. This sample yields 15,000 to 20,000 clones, of which about 57% are seen a single time; 10% to 15% belongs to the top ten. Sequencing was performed on PBMCs, taken 30 days after allogeneic stem cell transplant. Source of these receptors: a male patient aged 50 to 60 who had an allogeneic stem cell transplant from an unrelated donor, so T cells may come from the graft donor. Some clones in this sample may be carry-over from other donors' samples.

The chain recombines TRBV5-6 with TRBJ1-6, with 7 bases fitting TRBD1. V dropped 4 bases and J dropped 7; count of bases not matched to a gene: 8. Germline CDR1 SGHDT, CDR2 YYEEEE. The CDR3 is 15 residues long. The CDR3 reads CASSQTGQNNSPLHF. The CDR3 nucleotides read TGTGCCAGCAGCCAAACGGGACAGAACAATTCACCCCTCCACTTT.

This clone has only a few counts. The conserved phenylalanine or tryptophan is not found at the CDR3 terminus, so this likely reflects a read error. This chain links TRBV9 with TRBJ1-2; 7 bases are a match to TRBD1. The CDR3 runs to 14 residues. The trim removed 4 bases at V and 8 bases at J, leaving 11 bases unmatched. Germline V CDR1 and CDR2: SGDLS, YYNGEE. CDR3 residues: CASSSRQGGTGYTS. CDR3 coding DNA: TGTGCCAGCAGCTCGAGACAGGGAGGGACCGGCTACACCTCC.

V gene TRBV25-1 combines with J gene TRBJ1-2; TRBD1 matches 8 bases. Germline CDR1 and CDR2: MGHDK and SYGVNS. This CDR3 comprises 13 residues. Germline trimming cut 3 bases from V and 8 bases from J; bases unmatched to any gene: 5. The CDR3 DNA follows: TGTGCCAGCAGTGATCCAGGGGGCTTAGGCTACACCTTC. Translation: CASSDPGGLGYTF.

This clone occurred a few times. The chain couples TRBV5-1 to TRBJ2-7; 12 bases are a match to TRBD2. J lost 6 bases, V lost 4 bases, and 8 bases had no gene match. Germline CDR1 is SGHRS and CDR2 is YFSETQ. CDR3 length: 15 residues. In nucleotides, the CDR3 is TGCGCCAGCAGCGCGAGGACTAGCGGGATAGTCGAGCAGTACTTC. It yields the protein CASSARTSGIVEQYF.

This clone was seen a single time. V gene TRBV30 combines with J gene TRBJ1-5, with 8 bases aligning to TRBD1. V gave up 2 bases and J gave up 6 bases; unmatched junction bases: 12. The CDR3 contains 16 residues. CDR1 and CDR2 from the germline V gene are GTSNPN and SVGIG (reference sequence). Here the CDR3 reads CAWSPGQGGLGQPQHF. The CDR3 coding sequence is TGTGCCTGGAGTCCTGGACAGGGTGGATTAGGTCAGCCCCAGCATTTT.

The V gene is TRBV6-6, the J gene TRBJ2-7; TRBD2 matches 11 bases. The V gene end was trimmed by 11 bases and the J gene end by 7 bases; junction bases not matched to a gene: 10. The CDR3 loop spans 13 amino acids. The germline V gene encodes CDR1 MNHNY and CDR2 SVGAGI (reference sequence). The CDR3 region has the DNA TGTGCCGCATCACCTAGCGGGAGGTATGAGCAGTACTTC. The encoded protein is CAASPSGRYEQYF.

This clone was observed a handful of times. The genes are TRBV6-1 and TRBJ2-7, with D uncertain. Germline loops: CDR1 MNHNS, CDR2 SASEGT. Between the trimmed V and J ends, which lost 6 bases and 2 bases, there was a span of 11 bases. The CDR3 contains 13 residues. CDR3 nucleotide sequence: TGTGCCAGCAGGGATATGCCCGCCTACGAGCAGTACTTC. It codes for CASRDMPAYEQYF.

The rearrangement joins TRBV5-1 to TRBJ1-3, with a possible D match to TRBD1 (5 bases). Germline V gene lookup returns CDR1 SGHRS and CDR2 YFSETQ. Trimming cost V 4 bases and J 0 bases, with 8 bases left between them. The CDR3 is made up of 14 amino acids. The CDR3 coding sequence is TGCGCCAGCAGCAGGGACGTCTCTGGAAACACCATATATTTT. This sequence encodes CASSRDVSGNTIYF.

The chain links TRBV6-5 to TRBJ2-7, with 7 bases aligning to TRBD2. Germline trimming cut 4 bases from V and 5 bases from J; bases unmatched to any gene: 8. This CDR3 has 14 residues. The germline V gene has CDR1 MNHEY and CDR2 SVGAGI. CDR3 in DNA: TGTGCCAGCAGTTTTGGACTAGATGCGAACGAGCAGTACTTC. This encodes CASSFGLDANEQYF.

This clone appeared a few times. The chain has TRBV30 and TRBJ1-1, with D unclear. Trimming cost V 2 bases and J 6 bases, with 10 bases left between them. CDR1 and CDR2 (germline): GTSNPN, SVGIG (reference sequence). The CDR3 runs 12 residues. CDR3 DNA: TGTGCCTGGAGTTGGTCTAATCCTGAAGCTTTCTTT. Translation: CAWSWSNPEAFF.

This clone came up a few times. The chain employs TRBV30 and TRBJ1-5, with 7 bases fitting TRBD1. CDR1 GTSNPN and CDR2 SVGIG come from the germline V gene (reference sequence). The J segment lost 4 bases and the V segment lost 0 bases, leaving 6 bases of the junction unmatched. The CDR3 length is 15 residues. CDR3 residues: CAWSVRDRANQPQHF. The CDR3 DNA reads as TGTGCCTGGAGTGTACGAGACAGGGCGAATCAGCCCCAGCATTTT.

V and J are TRBV30 and TRBJ1-4, with D uncertain. The germline V and J ends were trimmed by 2 bases and 4 bases, with 8 bases remaining between them. The CDR3 is made up of 13 amino acids. The germline V gene has CDR1 GTSNPN and CDR2 SVGIG (reference sequence). CDR3 nucleotides: TGTGCCTGGAGTAGGAACAGTAATGAAAAACTGTTTTTT. Translated, it gives CAWSRNSNEKLFF.

This clone was found a few times. This chain connects TRBV5-6 to TRBJ1-2, with 7 bases identical to TRBD1. Germline CDR1 is SGHDT and CDR2 is YYEEEE. The junction had 5 bases not matched to a gene; V was cut back by 1 base and J by 8 bases. The CDR3 runs 13 residues. The DNA of the CDR3 is TGTGCCAGCAGCTTGCAGGGGGGAGGCGGCTACACCTTC. Its protein is CASSLQGGGGYTF.

The rearrangement uses TRBV25-1 and TRBJ1-2, with 8 bases aligning to TRBD1. The CDR3 is 16 residues long. From germline, CDR1 is MGHDK and CDR2 SYGVNS. Germline trimming cut 4 bases from V and 6 bases from J; bases unmatched to any gene: 13. The CDR3 sequence: CASSASARGPSDGYTF. The CDR3 DNA is TGTGCCAGCAGTGCCTCCGCCAGGGGGCCCAGCGATGGCTACACCTTC.

This chain uses TRBV29-1 with TRBJ1-5, with D perhaps matching TRBD1 (6 bases). The CDR3 extends over 14 amino acids. The V gene lost 8 bases and the J gene lost 2 bases, with 16 bases spanning the gap. The V gene's germline CDR1 is SQVTM and CDR2 ANQGSEA. The CDR3, as DNA: TGCAGCATACGAGAACAGGGAGGCAATCAGCCCCAGCATTTT. Encoded protein: CSIREQGGNQPQHF.

The chain is built from TRBV5-4 and TRBJ1-2; 7 bases agree with TRBD1. Per the germline V gene, CDR1 is SGHNT and CDR2 is YYREEE (reference sequence). The CDR3 is 14 residues long. Losses at the gene ends were 4 bases for V and 2 bases for J; bases not matched to a gene: 5. CDR3 amino acids: CASSAKQGNYGYTF. The CDR3 region has the DNA TGTGCCAGCAGCGCAAAACAGGGGAACTATGGCTACACCTTC.

V and J are TRBV6-1 and TRBJ1-5; the D gene is possibly TRBD1 (6 bases). Germline CDR1 is MNHNS and CDR2 is SASEGT. Trimming stripped 7 bases from V and 4 bases from J, with 17 bases between. The CDR3 sequence is 15 residues long. In nucleotides, the CDR3 is TGTGCCAGCACCCTACTGGGGCAGGGGAATCAGCCCCAGCATTTT. It yields the protein CASTLLGQGNQPQHF.

The V and J genes are TRBV30 and TRBJ1-1, with D maybe TRBD1 (5 bases). The CDR3 covers 12 residues. The V gene's germline CDR1 is GTSNPN and CDR2 SVGIG (reference sequence). Trimming removed 0 bases from V and 10 bases from J, with 12 bases in between. The CDR3 sequence is CAWSVEGRAAFF. The DNA of the CDR3 is TGTGCCTGGAGTGTGGAGGGGAGGGCAGCTTTCTTT. Complete variable domain (other parts from reference TRBV30 and TRBJ1-1): SQTIHQWPATLVQPVGSPLSLECTVEGTSNPNLYWYRQAAGRGLQLLFYSVGIGQISSEVPQNLSASRPQDRQFILSSKKLLLSDSGFYLCAWSVEGRAAFFGQGTRLTVV.

The chain couples TRBV9 to TRBJ2-6; 11 nucleotides align to TRBD2. Germline V lookup: CDR1 SGDLS, CDR2 YYNGEE. The length of the CDR3 is 18 residues. Trimming removed 2 bases from V and 1 base from J; junction bases left unmatched: 5. CDR3 residues: CASSVRLAGTSGANVLTF. The CDR3, as DNA: TGTGCCAGCAGCGTTCGACTAGCGGGGACGTCTGGGGCCAACGTCCTGACTTTC.

The chain employs TRBV19 and TRBJ1-6; 7 nucleotides align to TRBD1. The CDR3 contains 14 residues. Germline V CDR1 and CDR2: LNHDA, SQIVND (reference sequence). Trimming removed 8 bases from V and 7 bases from J; junction bases left unmatched: 8. The CDR3 protein is CASDPGTDNSPLHF. DNA for the CDR3: TGTGCCAGTGATCCCGGGACAGACAATTCACCCCTCCACTTT.

In its sample, this clone was seen a few times. The chain links TRBV7-2 to TRBJ2-7; D is unclear. Trimming left V 1 base short and J 4 bases short, with 17 bases between. The CDR3 is 16 amino acids. From germline, CDR1 is SGHTA and CDR2 FQGNSA. CDR3 coding DNA: TGTGCCAGCAGCTTAGGGGCGCTAATACCGATTTACGAGCAGTACTTC. This encodes CASSLGALIPIYEQYF. The full variable domain, in which reference TRBV7-2 and TRBJ2-7 provide the parts outside the CDR3, is GAGVSQSPSNKVTEKGKDVELRCDPISGHTALYWYRQSLGQGLEFLIYFQGNSAPDKSGLPSDRFSAERTGGSVSTLTIQRTQQEDSAVYLCASSLGALIPIYEQYFGPGTRLTVT.

This clone was seen only a few times. The chain is built from TRBV2 and TRBJ1-2; perhaps TRBD1 as D (5 bases). Looked up from germline, CDR1 is SNHLY and CDR2 is FYNNEI. Trimming took off 7 bases at V and 4 bases at J, with 13 bases between the two ends. The CDR3 spans 13 residues. The CDR3 nucleotides read TGTGCCAGCAATTCGGGGGTTCGCTATGGCTACACCTTC. It encodes CASNSGVRYGYTF.

V is TRBV5-6 and J is TRBJ2-7; TRBD2 aligns across 11 bases. V lost 0 bases, J lost 4 bases, and 15 bases stayed unmatched. This CDR3 region has 19 residues. CDR1 and CDR2 from the germline V gene are SGHDT and YYEEEE. CDR3 sequence: CASSLVSQGYSGRAYEQYF. The CDR3 nucleotides are TGTGCCAGCAGCTTGGTGTCTCAGGGTTATAGCGGGAGGGCGTACGAGCAGTACTTC. The full variable domain, completed using reference TRBV5-6 and TRBJ2-7, is DAGVTQSPTHLIKTRGQQVTLRCSPKSGHDTVSWYQQALGQGPQFIFQYYEEEERQRGNFPDRFSGHQFPNYSSELNVNALLLGDSALYLCASSLVSQGYSGRAYEQYFGPGTRLTVT.

The V gene is TRBV20-1, the J gene TRBJ2-3; D not certain. Germline V gene lookup returns CDR1 DFQATT and CDR2 SNEGSKA (reference sequence). Trimming cost V 3 bases and J 6 bases, with 7 bases left between them. This CDR3 is 11 amino acids long. Here the CDR3 reads CSARHGDTQYF. CDR3 nucleotide sequence: TGCAGTGCTAGGCATGGGGATACGCAGTATTTT.

The J gene is TRBJ2-3, the V gene TRBV9, with D perhaps TRBD2 (5 bases). Trimming removed 1 base from V and 9 bases from J, with 9 bases in between. Germline V CDR1 and CDR2: SGDLS, YYNGEE. The CDR3 length is 12 residues. Written as DNA, the CDR3 is TGTGCCAGCAGCGTATTCGAGGGAACGCAGTATTTT. Its translation: CASSVFEGTQYF.

V is TRBV30 and J is TRBJ2-7; 9 positions match TRBD2. The CDR3 runs to 12 residues. CDR1 GTSNPN and CDR2 SVGIG come from the germline V gene (reference sequence). V was pared by 3 bases and J by 9 bases, with 6 bases of the junction left unmatched. The CDR3 nucleotides read TGTGCCTGGAGGGACGGGACTAGCAGGCAGTACTTC. Residues: CAWRDGTSRQYF.

The V and J genes are TRBV30 and TRBJ2-7; D gene ambiguous. V was trimmed by 0 bases and J by 1 base, leaving 7 bases between them. Germline-derived CDR1 and CDR2 are GTSNPN and SVGIG (reference sequence). The length of the CDR3 is 13 residues. Here the CDR3 DNA reads TGTGCCTGGAGTGTAATCAGATCCTACGAGCAGTACTTC. Residues: CAWSVIRSYEQYF.